What follows are 17 T cell receptor beta chains derived from one specimen sequenced in a study of T-cell reconstitution after alpha-beta-depleted transplantation in children. Unique molecular identifiers tagged the TCRbeta library. TCRdb used MiXCR to reprocess the PCR reads, holding one entry per CDR3 protein. The sample yields 380,000 or so distinct CDR3 sequences, 10% to 15% seen once. The sample was PBMCs, taken from the stem cell graft. These TCRs come from a human donor who donated a stem cell graft to a child with Fanconi anemia.

The table lists this clonotype with a few counts. J is TRBJ1-2 and V is TRBV9; D gene ambiguous. In germline, CDR1 is SGDLS, CDR2 YYNGEE. This CDR3 contains 12 residues. Trimming stripped 4 bases from V and 4 bases from J, with 8 bases between. The CDR3 reads CASSTSFYGYTF. CDR3 nucleotide sequence: TGTGCCAGCAGCACAAGCTTCTATGGCTACACCTTC.

The chain combines TRBV3-1 with TRBJ2-1; D uncertain. This CDR3 is 13 amino acids long. V lost 0 bases and J lost 5, with 5 bases in between. Per the germline V gene, CDR1 is LGHDT and CDR2 is YNNKEL (reference sequence). CDR3 nucleotide sequence: TGTGCCAGCAGCCAAGATAAGGACAATGAGCAGTTCTTC. As protein: CASSQDKDNEQFF.

The chain joins TRBV20-1 to TRBJ1-5; 8 bases map to TRBD1. Germline lookup yields CDR1 DFQATT and CDR2 SNEGSKA (reference sequence). Trimming cost V 4 bases and J 6 bases; bases outside gene matches: 5. The CDR3 runs to 13 residues. The CDR3, as DNA: TGCAGTGCTAACACAGGGGGAAGTCAGCCCCAGCATTTT. This translates into CSANTGGSQPQHF.

The genes are TRBV2 and TRBJ1-1, with 8 positions matching TRBD1. V lost 2 bases, J lost 11 bases, and 7 bases stayed unmatched. The CDR3 consists of 13 residues. The germline gives CDR1 SNHLY, CDR2 FYNNEI. CDR3 region: CASSERDRLGAFF. The CDR3 bases are TGTGCCAGCAGTGAAAGGGACAGGTTGGGTGCTTTCTTT.

The gene calls are TRBV5-1 and TRBJ2-7, with D tentatively TRBD1 (6 bases). The V gene's germline CDR1 is SGHRS and CDR2 YFSETQ. V was pared by 4 bases and J by 4 bases, with 18 bases between. CDR3 size: 15 residues. DNA of the CDR3: TGCGCCAGCAGCCCCCAAGGGGGTCGGGTTTACGAGCAGTACTTC. Protein sequence: CASSPQGGRVYEQYF.

The rearrangement links TRBV20-1 to TRBJ1-2; D unresolved. The CDR3 loop spans 14 amino acids. Trimming pared 0 bases from V and 4 bases from J, leaving 12 bases between. Germline lookup yields CDR1 DFQATT and CDR2 SNEGSKA (reference sequence). The CDR3 region is CSARDSARAYGYTF. The DNA of the CDR3 is TGCAGTGCTAGAGATTCGGCCCGCGCCTATGGCTACACCTTC.

The chain joins TRBV5-1 to TRBJ2-5; D gene uncertain. CDR3 length equals 17 residues. V gave up 0 bases and J gave up 3 bases, with 18 bases separating them. Germline CDR1 and CDR2: SGHRS and YFSETQ. This CDR3 is CASSLVGPTYSKETQYF. CDR3 coding DNA: TGCGCCAGCAGCTTGGTAGGCCCTACCTATTCTAAAGAGACCCAGTACTTC.

This clonotype was counted at least ten times. V is TRBV2 and J is TRBJ2-5; a weak D match, TRBD1 (6 bases). CDR1 is SNHLY and CDR2 is FYNNEI in the germline V gene. The CDR3 totals 12 residues. The germline V and J ends were trimmed by 6 bases and 2 bases, with 7 bases remaining between them. The CDR3: CASSDRQETQYF. CDR3 nucleotides: TGTGCCAGCAGCGACAGGCAAGAGACCCAGTACTTC. Full variable domain (outside the CDR3, taken from reference TRBV2 and TRBJ2-5): EPEVTQTPSHQVTQMGQEVILRCVPISNHLYFYWYRQILGQKVEFLVSFYNNEISEKSEIFDDQFSVERPDGSNFTLKIRSTKLEDSAMYFCASSDRQETQYFGPGTRLLVL.

The chain carries TRBV2 and TRBJ1-5; TRBD1 agrees at 7 bases. The V gene end was trimmed by 6 bases and the J gene end by 11 bases; junction bases not matched to a gene: 10. The length of the CDR3 is 13 residues. Germline V gene lookup returns CDR1 SNHLY and CDR2 FYNNEI. The CDR3 sequence: CASRPGGGSTQHF. In nucleotides, the CDR3 is TGTGCCAGCAGACCCGGAGGGGGCAGCACCCAGCATTTT. Full variable domain (remainder filled in from reference TRBV2 and TRBJ1-5): EPEVTQTPSHQVTQMGQEVILRCVPISNHLYFYWYRQILGQKVEFLVSFYNNEISEKSEIFDDQFSVERPDGSNFTLKIRSTKLEDSAMYFCASRPGGGSTQHFGDGTRLSIL.

This clonotype was observed a handful of times. This chain links TRBV10-3 with TRBJ1-6, with 11 bases that match TRBD1. V lost 11 bases to trimming and J lost 10 bases; unmatched junction nucleotides: 13. This CDR3 is 15 amino acids long. Germline assignment: CDR1 ENHRY and CDR2 SYGVKD. The CDR3 here is CASAAGQGAYSPLHF. CDR3 nucleotide sequence: TGTGCCTCCGCGGCTGGACAGGGGGCGTACTCACCCCTCCACTTT.

V gene TRBV5-1 combines with J gene TRBJ1-3, with D possibly TRBD1 on 5 matching bases. Trimming shortened V by 0 bases and J by 2 bases, and 15 bases separated the two germline ends. Germline V gene sequence: CDR1 SGHRS, CDR2 YFSETQ. The length of the CDR3 is 17 residues. In DNA form, the CDR3 reads TGCGCCAGCAGCTTGGGGTTTTCAGAGGGGCCTGGAAACACCATATATTTT. This codes for CASSLGFSEGPGNTIYF.

The chain employs TRBV28 and TRBJ1-5; 8 nucleotides align to TRBD1. This CDR3 is built from 14 residues. Germline V gene sequence: CDR1 MDHEN, CDR2 SYDVKM. J lost 4 bases, V lost 6 bases, and 5 bases had no gene match. The CDR3 loop is CASRSTGENQPQHF. The CDR3 DNA sequence: TGTGCCAGCAGATCGACAGGGGAGAATCAGCCCCAGCATTTT.

This clonotype was counted many times. The rearrangement joins TRBV7-2 to TRBJ2-7, with a tentative D call TRBD1 (7 bases). The ends were cut back, 0 bases at V and 4 bases at J, with 13 bases in the middle. The CDR3 has 15 amino acids. Germline V CDR1 and CDR2: SGHTA, FQGNSA. CDR3 in DNA: TGTGCCAGCAGCTTAGCTGCAGGGGGGAGATACGAGCAGTACTTC. Translated, it gives CASSLAAGGRYEQYF.

The chain uses TRBV27 and TRBJ2-1; D may be TRBD1 or TRBD2 (6 bases each). This CDR3 contains 15 residues. V was cut by 7 bases and J by 6 bases, with 19 bases left in between. CDR1 MNHEY and CDR2 SMNVEV come from the germline V gene (reference sequence). The CDR3 sequence is CASTAFWGALNEQFF. DNA for the CDR3: TGTGCCAGCACGGCGTTTTGGGGGGCCCTCAATGAGCAGTTCTTC.

This clonotype was observed a few times. The chain is built from TRBV7-8 and TRBJ2-1, with D tentatively TRBD1 (6 bases). Trimming pared 2 bases from V and 3 bases from J, leaving 17 bases between. The CDR3 sequence is 17 residues long. Per germline, CDR1 SGHVS and CDR2 FQNEAQ. The CDR3 nucleotides are TGTGCCAGCAGCTTACTCCTTGGGACATCCTTCTACAATGAGCAGTTCTTC. Its protein is CASSLLLGTSFYNEQFF. Full variable domain (remainder filled in from reference TRBV7-8 and TRBJ2-1): GAGVSQSPRYKVAKRGQDVALRCDPISGHVSLFWYQQALGQGPEFLTYFQNEAQLDKSGLPSDRFFAERPEGSVSTLKIQRTQQEDSAVYLCASSLLLGTSFYNEQFFGPGTRLTVL.

The table lists this clonotype with a few counts. The chain recombines TRBV5-1 with TRBJ1-1, with 9 bases lining up with TRBD1. V dropped 1 base and J dropped 3; count of bases not matched to a gene: 10. Germline loops: CDR1 SGHRS, CDR2 YFSETQ. The CDR3 runs 17 residues. CDR3 sequence: CASSLWGDRDLDTEAFF. CDR3 nucleotides: TGCGCCAGCAGCTTGTGGGGGGACAGGGATTTGGACACTGAAGCTTTCTTT.

This clonotype was detected ten times or more. The chain is built from TRBV7-6 and TRBJ2-7; D is perhaps TRBD2 (5 bases). The V end was cut by 2 bases, the J end by 2 bases, with 7 bases between. CDR3 length: 13 amino acids. Per the germline V gene, CDR1 is SGHVS and CDR2 is FNYEAQ. The CDR3 sequence: CASSLQEAYEQYF. CDR3 DNA sequence: TGTGCCAGCAGCTTACAGGAGGCCTACGAGCAGTACTTC.